These 7 T cell receptor beta chains originate from one sample sequenced in a study of blood T cell repertoires in COVID-19. Data came from immunoSEQ multiplex PCR; TCRdb stores just in-frame clones and leaves some out. The sample contains around 170,000 clones, 88% of which appear only once. The specimen was peripheral blood. The receptors were sampled from a man in his 60s with acute or convalescent COVID-19.

The V gene is TRBV5-6, the J gene TRBJ1-1; 8 nucleotides match TRBD1. Unmatched junction bases numbered 2, after V lost 3 bases and J lost 1 base. CDR3 size: 14 residues. Germline CDR1 reads SGHDT; CDR2 reads YYEEEE. The CDR3 reads CASSSGTGNTEAFF. CDR3 DNA: TGTGCCAGCAGCTCCGGGACAGGGAACACTGAAGCTTTCTTT. The entire variable domain, with the rest obtained from reference TRBV5-6 and TRBJ1-1, is as follows: DAGVTQSPTHLIKTRGQQVTLRCSPKSGHDTVSWYQQALGQGPQFIFQYYEEEERQRGNFPDRFSGHQFPNYSSELNVNALLLGDSALYLCASSSGTGNTEAFFGQGTRLTVV.

The chain couples TRBV5-1 to TRBJ1-2; 9 bases map to TRBD1. The V gene's germline CDR1 is SGHRS and CDR2 YFSETQ. This CDR3 comprises 14 residues. Trimming removed 4 bases from V and 3 bases from J; junction bases left unmatched: 4. The CDR3: CASSPRDRDYGYTF. Written as DNA, the CDR3 is TGCGCCAGCAGCCCGCGGGACAGGGACTATGGCTACACCTTC. Based on the CDR3 plus reference TRBV5-1 and TRBJ1-2, the full variable domain is KAGVTQTPRYLIKTRGQQVTLSCSPISGHRSVSWYQQTPGQGLQFLFEYFSETQRNKGNFPGRFSGRQFSNSRSEMNVSTLELGDSALYLCASSPRDRDYGYTFGSGTRLTVV.

V is TRBV10-3 and J is TRBJ2-7, with a tentative D call TRBD1 (5 bases). The V end was cut by 0 bases, the J end by 4 bases, with 10 bases between. The germline gives CDR1 ENHRY, CDR2 SYGVKD. The CDR3 length is 14 residues. The CDR3 reads CAISESFQGYEQYF. In DNA, the CDR3 is TGTGCCATCAGTGAGTCCTTCCAGGGATACGAGCAGTACTTC.

CDR3 in DNA: TGTGCCAGCACCTCTGGACAGGGAGGCACCGGGGAGCTGTTTTTT. This encodes CASTSGQGGTGELFF. The gene calls are TRBV27 and TRBJ2-2, with 8 bases that match TRBD1. V lost 7 bases to trimming and J lost 4 bases; unmatched junction nucleotides: 8. The CDR3 covers 15 residues. Germline values: CDR1 MNHEY, CDR2 SMNVEV (reference sequence).

The chain joins TRBV7-2 to TRBJ2-3, with D possibly matching TRBD1 (6 bases). This CDR3 region has 14 residues. Trimming removed 0 bases at V and 7 bases at J, with 11 bases between. CDR1 and CDR2 from the germline V gene are SGHTA and FQGNSA. DNA of the CDR3: TGTGCCAGCAGCTTAGCGGGGGCTGCAAATACGCAGTATTTT. Its protein is CASSLAGAANTQYF.

This chain joins TRBV10-3 and TRBJ1-6, with D possibly TRBD1 on 6 matching bases. The CDR3 spans 16 residues. The germline V gene has CDR1 ENHRY and CDR2 SYGVKD. Trimming took 0 bases from V and 7 from J, leaving 13 bases between them. As DNA, the CDR3 is TGTGCCATCAGTGAGTCTTTACAGGGCGAGAATTCACCCCTCCACTTT. Its protein product is CAISESLQGENSPLHF.

The sample holds a few counts of this clone. J is TRBJ1-1 and V is TRBV30; D is unclear. Germline V gene data show CDR1 as GTSNPN and CDR2 as SVGIG (reference sequence). The V end was cut by 0 bases, the J end by 1 base, with 9 bases between. The CDR3 is made up of 14 amino acids. The CDR3 reads CAWSVEGGNTEAFF. DNA for the CDR3: TGTGCCTGGAGTGTAGAGGGAGGGAACACTGAAGCTTTCTTT.